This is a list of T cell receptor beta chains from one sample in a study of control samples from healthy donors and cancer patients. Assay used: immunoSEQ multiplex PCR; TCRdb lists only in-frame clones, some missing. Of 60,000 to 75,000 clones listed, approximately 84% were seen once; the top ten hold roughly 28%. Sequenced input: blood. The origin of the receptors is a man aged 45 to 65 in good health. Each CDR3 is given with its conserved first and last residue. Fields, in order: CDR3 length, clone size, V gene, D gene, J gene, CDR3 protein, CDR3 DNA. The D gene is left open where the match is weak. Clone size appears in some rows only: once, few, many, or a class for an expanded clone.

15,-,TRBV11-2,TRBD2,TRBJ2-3,CASSLGTRSADTQYF,TGTGCCAGCAGCTTAGGGACTAGATCGGCAGATACGCAGTATTTT
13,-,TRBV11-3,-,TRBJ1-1,CASSLGGVTEAFF,TGTGCCAGCAGCTTAGGAGGGGTGACTGAAGCTTTCTTT
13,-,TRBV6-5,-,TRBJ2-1,CASSLGPWDEQFF,TGTGCCAGCAGCTTGGGACCTTGGGATGAGCAGTTCTTC
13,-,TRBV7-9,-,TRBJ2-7,CASSLAWEYEQYF,TGTGCCAGCAGCTTAGCGTGGGAGTACGAGCAGTACTTC
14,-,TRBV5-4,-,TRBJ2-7,CASSTPQVSYEQYF,TGTGCCAGCAGCACCCCTCAGGTCTCCTACGAGCAGTACTTC
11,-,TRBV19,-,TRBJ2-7,CASKEGPEQYF,TGTGCCAGTAAGGAGGGACCCGAGCAGTACTTC
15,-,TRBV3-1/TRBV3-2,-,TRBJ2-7,CASSQGGDGTGEQYF,TGTGCCAGCAGCCAAGGTGGAGACGGGACGGGCGAGCAGTACTTC
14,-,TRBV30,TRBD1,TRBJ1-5,CAWSAGQGNQPQHF,TGTGCCTGGAGTGCGGGACAGGGCAATCAGCCCCAGCATTTT
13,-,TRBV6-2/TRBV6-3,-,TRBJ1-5,CASSYLLNQPQHF,TGTGCCAGCAGTTACCTTCTGAATCAGCCCCAGCATTTT
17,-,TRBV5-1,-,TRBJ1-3,CASSLNQGSYSGNTIYF,TGCGCCAGCAGCTTAAATCAGGGGTCCTACTCTGGAAACACCATATATTTT
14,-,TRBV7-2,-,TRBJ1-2,CASSPDYSLYGYTF,TGTGCCAGCAGCCCGGATTATAGTTTGTATGGCTACACCTTC
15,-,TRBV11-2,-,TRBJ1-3,CASSLVTGSGNTIYF,TGTGCCAGCAGCTTAGTTACCGGCTCTGGAAACACCATATATTTT
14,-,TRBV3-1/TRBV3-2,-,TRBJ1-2,CASSRGQLNYGYTF,TGTGCCAGCAGCCGCGGACAGCTTAACTATGGCTACACCTTC
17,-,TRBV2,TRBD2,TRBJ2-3,CASSELPRLAGTDTQYF,TGTGCCAGCAGTGAACTACCCAGGCTAGCGGGCACAGATACGCAGTATTTT
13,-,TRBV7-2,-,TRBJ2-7,CASSLDMGKEQYF,TGTGCCAGCAGCTTAGACATGGGGAAGGAGCAGTACTTC
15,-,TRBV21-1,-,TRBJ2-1,CASSAPGQGANEQFF,TGTGCCAGCAGCGCCCCGGGACAGGGGGCTAATGAGCAGTTCTTC
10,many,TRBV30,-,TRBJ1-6,CAWSNGPLHF,TGTGCCTGGAGCAACGGACCCCTCCACTTT
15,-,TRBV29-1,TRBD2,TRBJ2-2,CSVPSGRARTGELFF,TGCAGCGTTCCTAGCGGGAGGGCCCGCACCGGGGAGCTGTTTTTT
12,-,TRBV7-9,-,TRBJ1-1,CASSQGLSEAFF,TGTGCCAGCAGCCAGGGACTTTCCGAAGCTTTCTTT
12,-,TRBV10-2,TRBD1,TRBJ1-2,CASSQQGGGYTF,TGCGCCAGCAGCCAACAGGGGGGTGGCTACACCTTC
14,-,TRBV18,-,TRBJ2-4,CASSPTGKGDIQYF,TGTGCCAGCTCACCCACAGGGAAAGGAGACATTCAGTACTTC
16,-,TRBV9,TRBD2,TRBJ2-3,CASSVVAGGLGDTQYF,TGTGCCAGCAGCGTAGTAGCGGGAGGGCTAGGAGATACGCAGTATTTT
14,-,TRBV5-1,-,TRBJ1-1,CASSLDSMNTEAFF,TGCGCCAGCAGCTTGGACAGCATGAACACTGAAGCTTTCTTT
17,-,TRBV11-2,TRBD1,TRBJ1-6,CASSGEDRSSYNSPLHF,TGTGCCAGCAGCGGGGAGGACAGGAGCTCCTATAATTCACCCCTCCACTTT
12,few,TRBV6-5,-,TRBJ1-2,CASSSAGTGYTF,TGTGCCAGCAGTTCGGCAGGGACTGGCTACACCTTC
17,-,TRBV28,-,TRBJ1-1,CASTPAVRVLMNTEAFF,TGTGCCAGCACCCCGGCGGTCAGGGTCTTAATGAACACTGAAGCTTTCTTT
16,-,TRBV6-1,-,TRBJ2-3,CASSEVPGQHTDTQYF,TGTGCCAGCAGTGAAGTCCCGGGACAACACACAGATACGCAGTATTTT
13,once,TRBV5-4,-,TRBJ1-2,CASSLLGVEGYTF,TGTGCCAGCAGCTTATTAGGGGTTGAAGGCTACACCTTC
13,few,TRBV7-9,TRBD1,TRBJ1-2,CASSLAQGWDYTF,TGTGCCAGCAGCTTAGCACAGGGGTGGGACTACACCTTC
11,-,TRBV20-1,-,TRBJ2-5,CSGRAEETQYF,TGCAGTGGCAGGGCAGAAGAGACCCAGTACTTC
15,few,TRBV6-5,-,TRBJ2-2,CASKLGRTNTGELFF,TGTGCCAGCAAGCTGGGGCGGACGAACACCGGGGAGCTGTTTTTT
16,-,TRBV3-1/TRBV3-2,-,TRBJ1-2,CASSPHRGAAPYGYTF,TGTGCCAGCAGCCCTCACCGGGGGGCGGCACCCTATGGCTACACCTTC
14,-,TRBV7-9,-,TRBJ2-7,CASSPRGATYEQYF,TGTGCCAGCAGCCCCAGGGGGGCAACCTACGAGCAGTACTTC
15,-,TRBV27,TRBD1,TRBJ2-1,CASNRDRSSYNEQFF,TGTGCCAGCAACCGGGACAGGAGCTCCTACAATGAGCAGTTCTTC
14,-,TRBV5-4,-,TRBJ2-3,CASSSSTPTDTQYF,TGTGCCAGCAGCTCCTCGACTCCGACAGATACGCAGTATTTT
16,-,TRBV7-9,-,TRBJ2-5,CASSLASGPTQETQYF,TGTGCCAGCAGCTTAGCTAGTGGACCGACCCAAGAGACCCAGTACTTC
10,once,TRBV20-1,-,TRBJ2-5,CSARGETQYF,TGCAGTGCTAGGGGAGAGACCCAGTACTTC
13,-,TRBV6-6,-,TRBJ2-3,CASRATQANTQYF,TGTGCCAGCAGGGCGACCCAGGCGAATACGCAGTATTTT
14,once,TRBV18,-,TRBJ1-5,CASSLSQGNQPQHF,TGTGCCAGCTCACTCTCCCAGGGGAATCAGCCCCAGCATTTT
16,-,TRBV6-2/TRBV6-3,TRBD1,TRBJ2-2,CASSSGQGPDTGELFF,TGTGCCAGCAGTTCGGGACAGGGTCCCGATACCGGGGAGCTGTTTTTT
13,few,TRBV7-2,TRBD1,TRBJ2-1,CASSLVAQGEQFF,TGTGCCAGCAGCTTAGTTGCACAGGGGGAGCAGTTCTTC
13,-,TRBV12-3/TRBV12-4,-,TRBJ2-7,CASSLVVPYEQYF,TGTGCCAGCAGTTTAGTGGTCCCCTACGAGCAGTACTTC
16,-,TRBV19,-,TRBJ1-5,CASRRLKDRVNQPQHF,TGTGCCAGTAGAAGATTAAAGGACCGAGTAAATCAGCCCCAGCATTTT
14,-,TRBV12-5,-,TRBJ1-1,CASGRGPGYTEAFF,TGTGCTAGTGGCCGGGGGCCCGGATACACTGAAGCTTTCTTT
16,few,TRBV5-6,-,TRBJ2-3,CASSFWQRQNTDTQYF,TGTGCCAGCAGCTTTTGGCAGCGACAAAATACAGATACGCAGTATTTT
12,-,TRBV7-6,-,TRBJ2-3,CASSLDGYTQYF,TGTGCCAGCAGCTTAGATGGGTATACGCAGTATTTT
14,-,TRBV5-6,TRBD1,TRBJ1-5,CASSRQGIGQPQHF,TGTGCCAGCAGCAGACAGGGGATAGGTCAGCCCCAGCATTTT
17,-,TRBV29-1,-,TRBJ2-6,CSGAQGGGFSGANVLTF,TGCAGCGGCGCACAGGGGGGGGGTTTCTCTGGGGCCAACGTCCTGACTTTC
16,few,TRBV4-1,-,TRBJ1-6,CASSQVSVIGNSPLHF,TGCGCCAGCAGCCAAGTGTCTGTGATCGGGAATTCACCCCTCCACTTT
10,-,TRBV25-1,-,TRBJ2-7,CASSDYEQYF,TGTGCCAGCAGTGATTACGAGCAGTACTTC
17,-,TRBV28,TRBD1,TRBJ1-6,CASSLVAGGSDNSPLHF,TGTGCCAGCAGTTTAGTGGCAGGGGGCTCGGATAATTCACCCCTCCACTTT
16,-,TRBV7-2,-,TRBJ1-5,CASSLAANSGNQPQHF,TGTGCCAGCAGCTTAGCCGCTAATAGTGGCAATCAGCCCCAGCATTTT
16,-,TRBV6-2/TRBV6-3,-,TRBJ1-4,CASSYSTGREHEKLFF,TGTGCCAGCAGTTACTCGACGGGCAGGGAGCATGAAAAACTGTTTTTT
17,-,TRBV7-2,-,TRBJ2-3,CASSLETFSPSTDTQYF,TGTGCCAGCAGCTTAGAAACTTTCTCTCCTAGCACAGATACGCAGTATTTT
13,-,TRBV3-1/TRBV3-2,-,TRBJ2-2,CASSTRGLGELFF,TGTGCCAGCAGCACTAGGGGTCTAGGGGAGCTGTTTTTT
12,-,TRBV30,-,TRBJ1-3,CAWSVLGNTIYF,TGTGCCTGGAGTGTACTTGGAAACACCATATATTTT
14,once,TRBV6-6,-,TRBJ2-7,CASSYPGPRVEQYF,TGTGCCAGCAGTTACCCGGGACCGAGGGTCGAGCAGTACTTC
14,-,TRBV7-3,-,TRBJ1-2,CASSLGGPMDGYTF,TGTGCCAGCAGCTTAGGGGGCCCTATGGATGGCTACACCTTC
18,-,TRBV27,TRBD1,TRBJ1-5,CASSNPGQGLYSNQPQHF,TGTGCCAGCAGTAACCCGGGACAGGGGCTATATAGCAATCAGCCCCAGCATTTT